This TCR beta chain was found in a study of cytomegalovirus exposure and HLA in healthy donors. As regards this clone: Its specificity is not known.

Germline lookup yields CDR1 SGHVS and CDR2 FNYEAQ. Losses at the gene ends were 5 bases for V and 4 bases for J; bases not matched to a gene: 4. The CDR3 is made up of 15 amino acids. Study-level findings and limits: In a later analysis, at a false discovery rate of 0.05, fewer than 20,000 TCR beta sequences matched HLA alleles.

The PCR had 60 Vbeta and 13 Jbeta primers. Original processing notes: A later analysis counted about 80 million unique TCR beta chains, 9.5 million to 12 million shared. Clones were read by immunoSEQ multiplex PCR, and TCRdb kept only the in-frame ones, dropping some. The V and J calls and clone size were taken over from that table, and D and trimming were inferred from the DNA. The repertoire holds some 87,000 clones, around three quarters seen once, with 22% in the top ten. Sequenced input: PBMCs. V gene TRBV7-6 combines with J gene TRBJ2-2, with TRBD2 matching 10 bases. This TCR was recovered from a middle-aged woman in good health and CMV-seropositive. The CDR3 reads CASSAAGGPTGELFF. The CDR3 DNA is TGTGCCAGCAGCGCAGCGGGAGGGCCCACCGGGGAGCTGTTTTTT.